This T cell receptor beta chain was captured by sequencing in a study of metastatic and nonmetastatic thyroid tumors. Study summary: Across blood and tumor or nodule tissue, repertoires from malignant and benign thyroid patients were compared with one another. Study results and caveats: Reported TCR beta diversity, measured in blood and tumor, was significantly higher for malignant thyroid tumors than for benign nodules.

Among the patients, none had received any treatment before thyroid surgery. This clone was found many times. The antigen remains undetermined. Original methodology: It was from CDR3 differences across clinicopathological groups that a distant-metastasis classifier for papillary thyroid cancer was built. With MiXCR, TCRdb called clones anew from the PCR reads. The V and J calls come from TCRdb's annotation, not from the publication. The sample contains under 30,000 clones, 3.5% to 4.5% of which appear only once. Germline V lookup: CDR1 SGDLS, CDR2 YYNGEE. The V gene end was trimmed by 0 bases and the J gene end by 4 bases; junction bases not matched to a gene: 5. This CDR3 spans 15 amino acids.

This receptor was identified in a female donor with papillary thyroid cancer or a benign thyroid nodule (not recorded which). Some clones in this sample may be carry-over from other donors' samples. The V call is TRBV9, the J call TRBJ2-3, with TRBD2 identical over 7 bases. Sequences were obtained from blood. The CDR3 spells CASSVESGRADTQYF. The CDR3 DNA is TGTGCCAGCAGCGTAGAATCGGGGAGGGCAGATACGCAGTATTTT.